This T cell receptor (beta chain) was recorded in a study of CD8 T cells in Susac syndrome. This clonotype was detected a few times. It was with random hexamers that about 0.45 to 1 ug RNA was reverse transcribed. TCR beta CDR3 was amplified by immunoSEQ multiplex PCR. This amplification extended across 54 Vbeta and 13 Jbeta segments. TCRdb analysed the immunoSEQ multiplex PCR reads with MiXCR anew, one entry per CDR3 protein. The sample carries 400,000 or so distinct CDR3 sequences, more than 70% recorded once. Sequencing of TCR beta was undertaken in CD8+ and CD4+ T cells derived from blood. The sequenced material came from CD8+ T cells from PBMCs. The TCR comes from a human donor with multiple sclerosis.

The CDR3 coding sequence is TGTGCCAGCAGTGAAGGCGGCGGGGGGGGCCGAGATACGCAGTATTTT. The encoded protein is CASSEGGGGGRDTQYF. The rearrangement joins TRBV6-1 to TRBJ2-3; TRBD2 matches 9 bases. The CDR3 consists of 16 residues. Germline V lookup: CDR1 MNHNS, CDR2 SASEGT. V dropped 1 base and J dropped 5; count of bases not matched to a gene: 7.